These 17 T cell receptor beta chains originate from one sample sequenced in a study of blood T cell repertoires in COVID-19 (dated by TCRdb to 2018 to 2021). The library was obtained by the immunoSEQ multiplex PCR assay. TCRdb mirrors the immuneACCESS table, restricted to in-frame sequences. Some clones are absent from its copies; in checked studies, under half trace to an unresolved V gene, and the reason for the others is unknown. The table for this sample lists about 300,000 clones; around 85% of them were counted only once. The biggest ten clones account for about 1.5% of the sample. The sequencing input was peripheral blood. The receptor source for this set is a human donor with COVID-19, enrolled during active disease. The donor label of this sample is uncertain.

V and J are TRBV6-5 and TRBJ2-7; 7 bases map to TRBD1. CDR1 is MNHEY, CDR2 SVGAGI, per germline. Trimming took 6 bases from V and 0 from J; bases not matched to a gene: 8. The CDR3 contains 15 residues. CDR3 in amino acids: CASRAPGQISYEQYF. The CDR3 DNA follows: TGTGCCAGCAGAGCCCCGGGACAGATCTCCTACGAGCAGTACTTC.

This sequence joins TRBV5-6 and TRBJ2-7; possibly TRBD2 for D (5 bases). Germline CDR1 and CDR2: SGHDT and YYEEEE. The ends were cut back, 4 bases at V and 7 bases at J, with 9 bases in the middle. The CDR3 length is 11 residues. CDR3 in amino acids: CASSARGEQYF. The CDR3 bases are TGTGCCAGCAGCGCCCGGGGTGAGCAGTACTTC. The full variable domain, rest sourced from reference TRBV5-6 and TRBJ2-7, is DAGVTQSPTHLIKTRGQQVTLRCSPKSGHDTVSWYQQALGQGPQFIFQYYEEEERQRGNFPDRFSGHQFPNYSSELNVNALLLGDSALYLCASSARGEQYFGPGTRLTVT.

V usage is TRBV19 and J usage is TRBJ1-2; 12 positions match TRBD1. This CDR3 comprises 15 residues. V was clipped by 5 bases and J by 4 bases; unmatched bases: 5. CDR1 LNHDA and CDR2 SQIVND come from the germline V gene (reference sequence). As DNA, the CDR3 is TGTGCCAGTAGTCCAGGGACAGGGGGCCCCTATGGCTACACCTTC. It encodes CASSPGTGGPYGYTF.

This clone turned up a few times. Within the sample, other DNA sequences also encode this same CDR3. The chain combines TRBV15 with TRBJ1-2; D remains unclear. The V gene lost 0 bases and the J gene lost 5 bases, with 4 bases spanning the gap. This CDR3 contains 12 residues. Looked up from germline, CDR1 is LNHNV and CDR2 is YYDKDF (reference sequence). The CDR3 DNA reads TGTGCCACCAGCAGAGAAGAGTATGGCTACACCTTC. Protein sequence: CATSREEYGYTF.

The chain carries TRBV28 and TRBJ1-1; D gene uncertain. Germline CDR1 reads MDHEN; CDR2 reads SYDVKM. CDR3 length equals 13 residues. Trimming left V 5 bases short and J 0 bases short, with 7 bases between. The CDR3 DNA reads TGTGCCAGCAGTGGAGTCATGAACACTGAAGCTTTCTTT. This sequence encodes CASSGVMNTEAFF. The full variable domain, its missing parts supplied by reference TRBV28 and TRBJ1-1, is DVKVTQSSRYLVKRTGEKVFLECVQDMDHENMFWYRQDPGLGLRLIYFSYDVKMKEKGDIPEGYSVSREKKERFSLILESASTNQTSMYLCASSGVMNTEAFFGQGTRLTVV.

The chain links TRBV18 to TRBJ1-3; D uncertain. This CDR3 has 14 amino acids. V was shortened by 3 bases and J by 2 bases, with 8 bases between the two germline ends. CDR1 and CDR2 from the germline V gene are KGHSH and LQKENI. The CDR3, as DNA: TGTGCCAGCTCACCCCCAATCACTGGAAACACCATATATTTT. Residues: CASSPPITGNTIYF.

This rearrangement joins TRBV19 to TRBJ2-3; no definite D call. This CDR3 contains 14 residues. Germline V CDR1 and CDR2: LNHDA, SQIVND (reference sequence). Trimming took 3 bases from V and 1 from J, leaving 8 bases between them. The CDR3 sequence: CASSMQSGTDTQYF. The CDR3, as DNA: TGTGCCAGTAGTATGCAGTCAGGCACAGATACGCAGTATTTT.

The chain carries TRBV11-2 and TRBJ2-2; no clear D. The V end lost 1 base, the J end lost 4 bases, and 10 bases lay between the germline ends. This CDR3 is built from 15 residues. Germline CDR1 reads SGHAT; CDR2 reads FQNNGV. CDR3 nucleotide sequence: TGTGCCAGCAGCTTAGGTACCTATTTCACCGGGGAGCTGTTTTTT. Encoded protein: CASSLGTYFTGELFF.

This rearrangement joins TRBV5-1 to TRBJ2-7; 7 bases are shared with TRBD1. V was pared by 3 bases and J by 4 bases, with 10 bases of the junction left unmatched. Germline CDR1 is SGHRS and CDR2 is YFSETQ. There are 15 residues in the CDR3. CDR3 DNA sequence: TGCGCCAGCAGCTCGAGACAGGGCCCCGGGTACGAGCAGTACTTC. It yields the protein CASSSRQGPGYEQYF.

The chain carries TRBV19 and TRBJ2-1, with 7 bases lining up with TRBD2. The CDR3 runs 15 residues. The ends lost 3 bases at V and 1 base at J; junction bases unmatched: 3. In germline, CDR1 is LNHDA, CDR2 SQIVND (reference sequence). The CDR3 region is CASSIRGESYNEQFF. In nucleotides, the CDR3 is TGTGCCAGTAGTATCCGGGGGGAATCCTACAATGAGCAGTTCTTC.

The rearrangement links TRBV28 to TRBJ1-1; possible D gene TRBD1, 6 bases. Trimming shortened V by 6 bases and J by 7 bases, and 18 bases separated the two germline ends. CDR1 and CDR2 (germline): MDHEN, SYDVKM. The CDR3 sequence is 14 residues long. The CDR3 spells CASRLQGRAGEAFF. DNA of the CDR3: TGTGCCAGCAGGTTACAGGGAAGGGCCGGTGAAGCTTTCTTT.

The chain is built from TRBV18 and TRBJ2-7, with 11 bases identical to TRBD2. Unmatched junction bases numbered 6, after V lost 0 bases and J lost 2 bases. The V gene's germline CDR1 is KGHSH and CDR2 LQKENI. The CDR3 consists of 17 residues. The CDR3 sequence: CASSPPSGTSGTYEQYF. The CDR3 nucleotides are TGTGCCAGCTCACCACCGAGCGGGACTAGCGGTACCTACGAGCAGTACTTC.

This clone was counted ten times or more. V usage is TRBV29-1 and J usage is TRBJ2-7; D possibly corresponds to TRBD1 (6 bases). Germline V gene sequence: CDR1 SQVTM, CDR2 ANQGSEA. The V gene lost 8 bases and the J gene lost 3 bases, with 14 bases spanning the gap. CDR3 length: 12 residues. The CDR3 region is CSTWTAGYEQYF. The CDR3, as DNA: TGCAGCACTTGGACAGCTGGCTACGAGCAGTACTTC.

Of note for this clone: Other DNA sequences in this sample translate to the same CDR3. V is TRBV19 and J is TRBJ2-3; D uncertain. Germline lookup yields CDR1 LNHDA and CDR2 SQIVND (reference sequence). This CDR3 spans 14 amino acids. The ends were cut back, 1 base at V and 1 base at J, with 6 bases in the middle. The CDR3 sequence is CASSIGPGTDTQYF. The CDR3 DNA is TGTGCCAGTAGTATAGGTCCAGGCACAGATACGCAGTATTTT.

This clone is a singleton in its sample. The rearrangement links TRBV9 to TRBJ1-6; a weak D match, TRBD1 (6 bases). V was clipped by 0 bases and J by 5 bases, with 15 bases between them. Germline loops: CDR1 SGDLS, CDR2 YYNGEE. This CDR3 is built from 17 residues. CDR3 nucleotide sequence: TGTGCCAGCAGCGTAGAGGCAGGGGTTACCGATAATTCACCCCTCCACTTT. Translating it yields CASSVEAGVTDNSPLHF.

The chain combines TRBV19 with TRBJ2-1, with 13 bases aligning to TRBD2. CDR3 length equals 16 residues. Germline values: CDR1 LNHDA, CDR2 SQIVND (reference sequence). With V trimmed by 6 bases and J by 4 bases, 6 bases remained unmatched. CDR3 residues: CASRGLAGVEYNEQFF. CDR3 DNA sequence: TGTGCCAGTAGAGGACTAGCGGGAGTGGAATACAATGAGCAGTTCTTC.

This rearrangement joins TRBV19 to TRBJ2-5; 11 bases map to TRBD1. There are 16 residues in the CDR3. Germline V gene data show CDR1 as LNHDA and CDR2 as SQIVND (reference sequence). The V segment lost 3 bases and the J segment 4 bases; nucleotides outside the gene matches: 7. The CDR3 region has the DNA TGTGCCAGTAGTATGGGACAGGGGGGGAGTGGAGAGACCCAGTACTTC. Translated, it gives CASSMGQGGSGETQYF.